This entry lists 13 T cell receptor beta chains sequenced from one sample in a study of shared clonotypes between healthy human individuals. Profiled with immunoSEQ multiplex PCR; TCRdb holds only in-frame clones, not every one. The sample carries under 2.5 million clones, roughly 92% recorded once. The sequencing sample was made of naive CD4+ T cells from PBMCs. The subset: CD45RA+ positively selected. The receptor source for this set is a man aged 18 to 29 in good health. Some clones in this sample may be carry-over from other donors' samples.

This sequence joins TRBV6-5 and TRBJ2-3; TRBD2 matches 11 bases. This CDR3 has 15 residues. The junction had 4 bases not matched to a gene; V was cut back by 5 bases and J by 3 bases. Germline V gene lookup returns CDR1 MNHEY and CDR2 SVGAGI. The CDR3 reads CASSIAGGGTDTQYF. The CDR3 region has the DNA TGTGCCAGCAGTATAGCGGGAGGGGGTACAGATACGCAGTATTTT.

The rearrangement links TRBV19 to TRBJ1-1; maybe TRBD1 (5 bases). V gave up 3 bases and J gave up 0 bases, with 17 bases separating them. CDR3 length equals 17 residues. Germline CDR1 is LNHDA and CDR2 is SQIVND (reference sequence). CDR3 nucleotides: TGTGCCAGTAGTATCGGGACTCTGGTGTCGATGAACACTGAAGCTTTCTTT. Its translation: CASSIGTLVSMNTEAFF.

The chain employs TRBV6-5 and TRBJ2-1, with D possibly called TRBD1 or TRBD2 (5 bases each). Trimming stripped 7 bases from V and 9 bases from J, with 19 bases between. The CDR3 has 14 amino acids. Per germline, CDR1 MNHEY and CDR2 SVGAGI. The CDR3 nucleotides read TGTGCCAGCAATAGGCGGGCCCTAAGGGGTGAGCAGTTCTTC. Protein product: CASNRRALRGEQFF.

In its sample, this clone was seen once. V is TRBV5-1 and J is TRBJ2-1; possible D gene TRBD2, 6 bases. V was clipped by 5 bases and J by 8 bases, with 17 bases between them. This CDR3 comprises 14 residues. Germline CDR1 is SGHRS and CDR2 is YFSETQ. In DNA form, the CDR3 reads TGCGCCAGCAGGCGCGGGTGGGGGGAGTATGAGCAGTTCTTC. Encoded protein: CASRRGWGEYEQFF. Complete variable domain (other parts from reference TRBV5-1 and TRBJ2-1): KAGVTQTPRYLIKTRGQQVTLSCSPISGHRSVSWYQQTPGQGLQFLFEYFSETQRNKGNFPGRFSGRQFSNSRSEMNVSTLELGDSALYLCASRRGWGEYEQFFGPGTRLTVL.

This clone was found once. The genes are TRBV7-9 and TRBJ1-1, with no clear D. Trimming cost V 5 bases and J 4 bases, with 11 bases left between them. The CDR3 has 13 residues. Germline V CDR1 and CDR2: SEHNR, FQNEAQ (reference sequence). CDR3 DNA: TGTGCCAGCAGCCCTCCTGAGGCCACTGAAGCTTTCTTT. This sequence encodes CASSPPEATEAFF. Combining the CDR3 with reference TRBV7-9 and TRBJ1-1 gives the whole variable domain DTGVSQNPRHKITKRGQNVTFRCDPISEHNRLYWYRQTLGQGPEFLTYFQNEAQLEKSRLLSDRFSAERPKGSFSTLEIQRTEQGDSAMYLCASSPPEATEAFFGQGTRLTVV.

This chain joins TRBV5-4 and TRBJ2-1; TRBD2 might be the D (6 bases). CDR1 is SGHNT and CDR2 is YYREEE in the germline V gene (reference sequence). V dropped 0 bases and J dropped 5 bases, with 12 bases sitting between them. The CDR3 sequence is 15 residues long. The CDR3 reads CASSLVGGGHNEQFF. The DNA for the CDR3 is TGTGCCAGCAGCTTGGTCGGGGGAGGCCACAATGAGCAGTTCTTC.

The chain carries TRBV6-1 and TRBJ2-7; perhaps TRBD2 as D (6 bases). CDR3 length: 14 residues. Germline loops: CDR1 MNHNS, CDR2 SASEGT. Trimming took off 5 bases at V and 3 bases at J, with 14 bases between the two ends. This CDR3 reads CASSRDFTSYEQYF. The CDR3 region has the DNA TGTGCCAGCAGTCGGGACTTCACGAGCTACGAGCAGTACTTC.

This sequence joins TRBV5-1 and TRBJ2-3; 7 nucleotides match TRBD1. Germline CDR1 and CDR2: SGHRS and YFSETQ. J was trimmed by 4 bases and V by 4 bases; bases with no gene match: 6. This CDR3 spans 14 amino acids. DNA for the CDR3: TGCGCCAGCAGCGGAACAGGGGTCGCAGATACGCAGTATTTT. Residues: CASSGTGVADTQYF.

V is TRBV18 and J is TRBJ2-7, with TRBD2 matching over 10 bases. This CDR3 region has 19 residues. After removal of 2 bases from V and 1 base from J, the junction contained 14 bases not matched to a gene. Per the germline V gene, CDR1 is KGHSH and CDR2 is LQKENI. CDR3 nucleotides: TGTGCCAGCTCACCATTGGGGCCTAGCGGGAGTACATGGTCCTACGAGCAGTACTTC. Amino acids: CASSPLGPSGSTWSYEQYF.

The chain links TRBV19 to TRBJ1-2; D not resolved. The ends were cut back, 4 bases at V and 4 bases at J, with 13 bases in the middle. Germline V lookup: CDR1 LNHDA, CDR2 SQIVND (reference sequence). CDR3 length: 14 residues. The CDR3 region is CASSNSNSGYGYTF. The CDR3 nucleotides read TGTGCCAGTAGTAATTCCAACAGTGGCTATGGCTACACCTTC.

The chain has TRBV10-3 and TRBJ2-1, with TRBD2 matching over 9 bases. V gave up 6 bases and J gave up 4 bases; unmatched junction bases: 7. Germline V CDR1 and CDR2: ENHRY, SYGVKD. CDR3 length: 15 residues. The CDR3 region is CAISPGTSRYNEQFF. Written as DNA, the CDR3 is TGTGCCATCAGCCCCGGGACTAGCAGATACAATGAGCAGTTCTTC.

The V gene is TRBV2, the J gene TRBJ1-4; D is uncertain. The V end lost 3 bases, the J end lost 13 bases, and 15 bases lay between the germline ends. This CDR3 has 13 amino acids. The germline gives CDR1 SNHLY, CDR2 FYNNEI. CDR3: CASSEGVRALLFF. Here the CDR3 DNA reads TGTGCCAGCAGTGAGGGTGTTCGGGCCCTACTGTTTTTT.

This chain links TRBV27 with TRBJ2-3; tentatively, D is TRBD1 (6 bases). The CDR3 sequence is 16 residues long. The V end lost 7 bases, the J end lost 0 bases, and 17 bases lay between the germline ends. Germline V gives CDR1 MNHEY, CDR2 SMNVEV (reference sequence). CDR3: CASKITNQGSTDTQYF. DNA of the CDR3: TGTGCCAGCAAAATTACCAATCAGGGGAGCACAGATACGCAGTATTTT.